These 19 T cell receptor beta chains were sequenced from one sample in a study of CD8+ T cells in alopecia areata. RNA, once extracted, was reverse transcribed into cDNA for use as the sequencing template. TCRdb's copy holds only in-frame clones and misses some; the assay was immunoSEQ multiplex PCR. The sample holds fewer than 150,000 clones, 30% to 40% seen once. The source material was CD4+ T cells sorted from blood. Source of these receptors: a human donor with alopecia areata.

This clone was detected a few times. The chain uses TRBV28 and TRBJ2-7; 9 bases agree with TRBD1. The CDR3 totals 13 residues. The ends lost 6 bases at V and 7 bases at J; junction bases unmatched: 7. Germline V gives CDR1 MDHEN, CDR2 SYDVKM. DNA of the CDR3: TGTGCCAGCAGCCCGGGACAGGGAGGGGAGCAGTACTTC. Its translation: CASSPGQGGEQYF.

This clone came up a few times. V is TRBV18 and J is TRBJ1-4; no firm D call. Deletions cut 2 bases from V and 0 bases from J, with 10 bases between. Germline CDR1 reads KGHSH; CDR2 reads LQKENI. CDR3 length: 16 amino acids. This CDR3 reads CASSPLVSATNEKLFF. The DNA for the CDR3 is TGTGCCAGCTCACCATTGGTTTCTGCAACTAATGAAAAACTGTTTTTT.

The V call is TRBV29-1, the J call TRBJ2-7; TRBD1 might be the D (6 bases). The CDR3 consists of 14 residues. V shed 2 bases and J shed 3 bases, with 14 bases lying between them. Germline values: CDR1 SQVTM, CDR2 ANQGSEA. CDR3 nucleotide sequence: TGCAGCGTTGAAACCATGAGGGGGAACTACGAGCAGTACTTC. Translated: CSVETMRGNYEQYF.

This clone came up a few times. The chain employs TRBV29-1 and TRBJ2-3, with a weak D call TRBD2 (5 bases). Between the trimmed V and J ends, which lost 5 bases and 2 bases, there was a span of 14 bases. Germline V CDR1 and CDR2: SQVTM, ANQGSEA. The CDR3 has 14 residues. The CDR3 spells CSVSPGMVTDTQYF. The DNA of the CDR3 is TGCAGCGTTTCGCCCGGGATGGTCACAGATACGCAGTATTTT.

V usage is TRBV28 and J usage is TRBJ2-5; D is unresolved. The CDR3 is 13 residues long. V was clipped by 1 base and J by 5 bases, with 8 bases between them. Germline V gene lookup returns CDR1 MDHEN and CDR2 SYDVKM. Here the CDR3 DNA reads TGTGCCAGCAGTTTATCCGGAAGGGAGACCCAGTACTTC. Translating it yields CASSLSGRETQYF.

This clone occurred a few times. V usage is TRBV19 and J usage is TRBJ2-7; D is uncertain. Germline V CDR1 and CDR2: LNHDA, SQIVND (reference sequence). The CDR3 runs to 12 residues. V was clipped by 5 bases and J by 2 bases, with 7 bases between them. In DNA, the CDR3 is TGTGCCAGTAGTGCTCGGACCTACGAGCAGTACTTC. It codes for CASSARTYEQYF.

The rearrangement links TRBV5-1 to TRBJ1-1; D is possibly TRBD1 (6 bases). CDR3 length: 14 residues. Trimming left V 4 bases short and J 1 base short, with 11 bases between. Germline CDR1 SGHRS, CDR2 YFSETQ. For the CDR3, the DNA is TGCGCCAGCAGCCCAGGACAGCCGAACACTGAAGCTTTCTTT. Amino acid sequence: CASSPGQPNTEAFF.

The V and J genes are TRBV2 and TRBJ2-7, with D perhaps matching TRBD1 (6 bases). The CDR3 runs 14 residues. Germline-derived CDR1 and CDR2 are SNHLY and FYNNEI. V was trimmed by 4 bases and J by 4 bases, leaving 14 bases between them. Here the CDR3 reads CASSAAGDVYEQYF. The CDR3 bases are TGTGCCAGCAGTGCCGCAGGGGACGTTTACGAGCAGTACTTC.

This clone turned up a few times. CDR3 DNA: TGCGCCAGCAGCTTTAGCGAGGATACGCAGTATTTT. It yields the protein CASSFSEDTQYF. V gene TRBV5-1 combines with J gene TRBJ2-3, with D possibly being TRBD2 (5 bases). V lost 2 bases to trimming and J lost 6 bases, with 7 bases between them. The CDR3 extends over 12 amino acids. Germline CDR1 reads SGHRS; CDR2 reads YFSETQ.

The chain is built from TRBV29-1 and TRBJ1-4; a possible D gene is TRBD1 (6 bases). V lost 7 bases, J lost 8 bases, and 14 bases lay in between. CDR1 and CDR2 (germline): SQVTM, ANQGSEA. CDR3 length: 12 residues. CDR3 nucleotides: TGCAGCGCCGCACAGGGAGGAGAAAAACTGTTTTTT. Its translation: CSAAQGGEKLFF. The entire variable domain, with the rest obtained from reference TRBV29-1 and TRBJ1-4, is as follows: SAVISQKPSRDICQRGTSLTIQCQVDSQVTMMFWYRQQPGQSLTLIATANQGSEATYESGFVIDKFPISRPNLTFSTLTVSNMSPEDSSIYLCSAAQGGEKLFFGSGTQLSVL.

A few counts support this clone. The J gene is TRBJ2-5, the V gene TRBV28; D remains ambiguous. V lost 8 bases and J 2 bases, leaving 9 bases between the germline ends. Germline values: CDR1 MDHEN, CDR2 SYDVKM. The CDR3 contains 12 residues. DNA for the CDR3: TGTGCCAGCTATGGGTTTCAAGAGACCCAGTACTTC. It specifies CASYGFQETQYF. Together with reference TRBV28 and TRBJ2-5, the CDR3 gives the full variable domain: DVKVTQSSRYLVKRTGEKVFLECVQDMDHENMFWYRQDPGLGLRLIYFSYDVKMKEKGDIPEGYSVSREKKERFSLILESASTNQTSMYLCASYGFQETQYFGPGTRLLVL.

This clone occurred once. J is TRBJ2-1 and V is TRBV11-2, with 8 bases fitting TRBD2. Germline V gene sequence: CDR1 SGHAT, CDR2 FQNNGV. This CDR3 region has 15 residues. The V segment lost 3 bases and the J segment 6 bases; nucleotides outside the gene matches: 7. CDR3: CASSFQRAGGNEQFF. The CDR3 DNA is TGTGCCAGCAGCTTTCAGCGGGCGGGGGGCAATGAGCAGTTCTTC.

The rearrangement links TRBV14 to TRBJ1-1; D is ambiguous. Trimming cost V 4 bases and J 3 bases, with 9 bases left between them. Germline-derived CDR1 and CDR2 are SGHDN and FVKESK. The CDR3 covers 13 residues. The CDR3 DNA reads as TGTGCCAGCAGCCCCTATAAGTACACTGAAGCTTTCTTT. Amino acids: CASSPYKYTEAFF.

V is TRBV2 and J is TRBJ1-1; 9 bases agree with TRBD1. CDR1 SNHLY and CDR2 FYNNEI come from the germline V gene. The CDR3 sequence is 12 residues long. V was pared by 6 bases and J by 8 bases, with 4 bases of the junction left unmatched. For the CDR3, the DNA is TGTGCCAGCAGCCTGGACAGGGGAGAAGCTTTCTTT. This codes for CASSLDRGEAFF.

This clone has a handful of counts. The chain carries TRBV7-9 and TRBJ1-2, with unresolved D. The CDR3 spans 14 residues. V was trimmed by 5 bases and J by 8 bases, leaving 18 bases between them. Germline V gives CDR1 SEHNR, CDR2 FQNEAQ (reference sequence). The CDR3 loop is CASSPNQASRGYTF. As DNA, the CDR3 is TGTGCCAGCAGCCCTAATCAGGCCTCGAGGGGCTACACCTTC. The full variable domain, in which reference TRBV7-9 and TRBJ1-2 provide the parts outside the CDR3, is DTGVSQNPRHKITKRGQNVTFRCDPISEHNRLYWYRQTLGQGPEFLTYFQNEAQLEKSRLLSDRFSAERPKGSFSTLEIQRTEQGDSAMYLCASSPNQASRGYTFGSGTRLTVV.

DNA of the CDR3: TGTGCCAGCAGTTTGGACTGGGGGACGTCCTACGAGCAGTACTTC. Its protein product is CASSLDWGTSYEQYF. The chain has TRBV27 and TRBJ2-7; D assignment may be TRBD1 or TRBD2 (5 bases each). CDR3 size: 15 residues. Germline V gives CDR1 MNHEY, CDR2 SMNVEV (reference sequence). V lost 3 bases to trimming and J lost 1 base, with 13 bases between them.

This sequence joins TRBV20-1 and TRBJ2-1; maybe TRBD2 (5 bases). V shed 7 bases and J shed 5 bases, with 9 bases lying between them. Germline values: CDR1 DFQATT, CDR2 SNEGSKA (reference sequence). This CDR3 spans 11 amino acids. The CDR3 region is CSGERHNEQFF. In DNA form, the CDR3 reads TGCAGTGGAGAGCGGCACAATGAGCAGTTCTTC.

This clone was recorded a few times. The chain is built from TRBV14 and TRBJ2-2, with D tentatively TRBD1 (6 bases). Germline values: CDR1 SGHDN, CDR2 FVKESK. This CDR3 has 17 residues. Trimming left V 4 bases short and J 6 bases short, with 21 bases between. CDR3: CASSRYRDTKFSGELFF. In DNA, the CDR3 is TGTGCCAGCAGCCGATACCGGGACACAAAGTTCTCCGGGGAGCTGTTTTTT.

This sequence joins TRBV18 and TRBJ1-1; the D is unclear. V was shortened by 0 bases and J by 1 base, with 3 bases between the two germline ends. Germline CDR1 KGHSH, CDR2 LQKENI. This CDR3 is built from 13 residues. The CDR3: CASSPPKNTEAFF. The CDR3 region has the DNA TGTGCCAGCTCACCACCCAAGAACACTGAAGCTTTCTTT.